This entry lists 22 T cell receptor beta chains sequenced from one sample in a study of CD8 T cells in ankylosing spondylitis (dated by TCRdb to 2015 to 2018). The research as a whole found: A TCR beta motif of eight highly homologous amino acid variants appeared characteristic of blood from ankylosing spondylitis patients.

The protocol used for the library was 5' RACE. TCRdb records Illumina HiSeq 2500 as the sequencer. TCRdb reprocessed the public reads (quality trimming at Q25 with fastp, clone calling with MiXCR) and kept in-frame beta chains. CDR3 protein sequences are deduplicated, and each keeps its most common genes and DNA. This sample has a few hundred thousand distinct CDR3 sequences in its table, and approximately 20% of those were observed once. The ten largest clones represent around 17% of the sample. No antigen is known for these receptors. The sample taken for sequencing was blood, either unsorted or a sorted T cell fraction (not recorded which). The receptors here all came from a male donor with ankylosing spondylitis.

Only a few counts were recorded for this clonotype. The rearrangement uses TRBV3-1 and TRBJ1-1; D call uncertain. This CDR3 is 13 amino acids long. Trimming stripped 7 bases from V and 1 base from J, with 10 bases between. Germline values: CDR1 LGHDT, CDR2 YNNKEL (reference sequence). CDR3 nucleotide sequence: TGTGCCAGCATCCAGAAGGGGAACACTGAAGCTTTCTTT. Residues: CASIQKGNTEAFF.

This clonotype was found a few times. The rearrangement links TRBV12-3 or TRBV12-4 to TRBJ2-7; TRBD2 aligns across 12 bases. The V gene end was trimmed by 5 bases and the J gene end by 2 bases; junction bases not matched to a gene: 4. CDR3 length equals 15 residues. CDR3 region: CASSQTSGGAYEQYF. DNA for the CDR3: TGTGCCAGCAGTCAGACTAGCGGGGGAGCCTACGAGCAGTACTTC.

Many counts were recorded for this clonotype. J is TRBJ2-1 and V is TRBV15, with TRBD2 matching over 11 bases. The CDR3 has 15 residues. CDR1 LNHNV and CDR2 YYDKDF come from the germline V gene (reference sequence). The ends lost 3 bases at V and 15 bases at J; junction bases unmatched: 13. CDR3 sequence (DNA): TGTGCCACCAGCAGTGGGGTGACTAGCGGGACCCACCCGTTCTTC. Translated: CATSSGVTSGTHPFF.

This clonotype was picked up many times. CDR3 region: CASSYSKGEPNQPQHF. DNA for the CDR3: TGTGCCAGCAGTTACTCGAAAGGGGAACCTAATCAGCCCCAGCATTTT. This chain joins TRBV6-2 or TRBV6-3 and TRBJ1-5; D might be TRBD1 (5 bases). Between the trimmed V and J ends, which lost 0 bases and 4 bases, there was a span of 13 bases. Germline V gene sequence: CDR1 MNHEY, CDR2 SVGEGT. This CDR3 contains 16 residues.

This chain's CDR3 is CASSHGTGDEQYF. The CDR3 DNA sequence: TGTGCCAGCAGCCATGGGACAGGGGATGAGCAGTACTTC. V gene TRBV7-2 combines with J gene TRBJ2-7; 10 positions agree with TRBD1. The J segment lost 7 bases and the V segment lost 5 bases, leaving 5 bases of the junction unmatched. This CDR3 is built from 13 residues. Germline lookup yields CDR1 SGHTA and CDR2 FQGNSA.

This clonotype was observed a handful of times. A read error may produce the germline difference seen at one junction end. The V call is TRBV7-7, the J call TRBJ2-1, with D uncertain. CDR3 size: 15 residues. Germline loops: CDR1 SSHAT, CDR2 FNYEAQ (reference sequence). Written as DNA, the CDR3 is TGTGCTAGCAGCTTAGCCAATACAGAGAACAATGAGCAGTTCTTC. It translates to CASSLANTENNEQFF.

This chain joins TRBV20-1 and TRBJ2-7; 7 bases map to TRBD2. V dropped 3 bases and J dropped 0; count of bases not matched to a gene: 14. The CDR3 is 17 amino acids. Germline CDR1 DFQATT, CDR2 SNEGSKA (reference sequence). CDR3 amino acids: CSARFSSGVVSSYEQYF. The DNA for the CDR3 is TGCAGTGCTAGGTTCTCTAGCGGAGTTGTGAGCTCCTACGAGCAGTACTTC.

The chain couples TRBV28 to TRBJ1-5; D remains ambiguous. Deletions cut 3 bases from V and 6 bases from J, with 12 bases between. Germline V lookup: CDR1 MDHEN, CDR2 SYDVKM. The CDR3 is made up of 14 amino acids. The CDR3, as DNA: TGTGCCAGCAGTTTGCAGGTGCGGGGTCAGCCCCAGCATTTT. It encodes CASSLQVRGQPQHF.

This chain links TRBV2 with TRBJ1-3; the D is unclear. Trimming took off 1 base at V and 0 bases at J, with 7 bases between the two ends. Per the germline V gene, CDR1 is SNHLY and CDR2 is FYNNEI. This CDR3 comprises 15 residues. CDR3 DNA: TGTGCCAGCAGTGAAGTCGGGATCTCTGGAAACACCATATATTTT. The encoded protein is CASSEVGISGNTIYF. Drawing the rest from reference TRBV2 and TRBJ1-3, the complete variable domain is EPEVTQTPSHQVTQMGQEVILRCVPISNHLYFYWYRQILGQKVEFLVSFYNNEISEKSEIFDDQFSVERPDGSNFTLKIRSTKLEDSAMYFCASSEVGISGNTIYFGEGSWLTVV.

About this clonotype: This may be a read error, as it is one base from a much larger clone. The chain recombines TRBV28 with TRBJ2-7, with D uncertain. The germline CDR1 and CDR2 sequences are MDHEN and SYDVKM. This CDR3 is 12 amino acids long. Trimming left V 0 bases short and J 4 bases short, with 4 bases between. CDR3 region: CASSLWSYEQYF. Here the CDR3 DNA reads TGTGCCAGCAGTTTATGGAGTTACGAGCAGTACTTC.

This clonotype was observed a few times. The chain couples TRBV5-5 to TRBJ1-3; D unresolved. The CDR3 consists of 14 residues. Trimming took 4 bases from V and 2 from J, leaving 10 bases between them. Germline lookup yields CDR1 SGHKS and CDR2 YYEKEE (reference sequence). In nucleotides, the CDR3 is TGTGCCAGCAGCCAAGTCTTGACTGGAAACACCATATATTTT. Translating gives CASSQVLTGNTIYF.

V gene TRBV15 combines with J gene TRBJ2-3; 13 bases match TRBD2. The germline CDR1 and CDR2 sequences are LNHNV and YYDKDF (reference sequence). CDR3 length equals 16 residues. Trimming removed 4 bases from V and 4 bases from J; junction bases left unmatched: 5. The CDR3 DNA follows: TGTGCCACCAGCACAGAACTAGCGGGAGGGGCAGATACGCAGTATTTT. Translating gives CATSTELAGGADTQYF.

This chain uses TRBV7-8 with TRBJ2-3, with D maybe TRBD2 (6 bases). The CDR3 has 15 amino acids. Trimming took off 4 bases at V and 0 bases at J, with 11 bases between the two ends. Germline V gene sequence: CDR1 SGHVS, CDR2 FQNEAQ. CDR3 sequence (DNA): TGTGCCAGCAGCTCCCTAGCGAGAAGCACAGATACGCAGTATTTT. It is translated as CASSSLARSTDTQYF.

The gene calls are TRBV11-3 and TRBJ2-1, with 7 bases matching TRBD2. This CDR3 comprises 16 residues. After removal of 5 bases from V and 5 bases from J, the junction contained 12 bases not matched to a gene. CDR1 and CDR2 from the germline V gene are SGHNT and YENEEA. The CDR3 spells CASSPRRRESNNEQFF. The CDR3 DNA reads TGTGCCAGCAGCCCCCGGAGGCGGGAGAGTAACAATGAGCAGTTCTTC.

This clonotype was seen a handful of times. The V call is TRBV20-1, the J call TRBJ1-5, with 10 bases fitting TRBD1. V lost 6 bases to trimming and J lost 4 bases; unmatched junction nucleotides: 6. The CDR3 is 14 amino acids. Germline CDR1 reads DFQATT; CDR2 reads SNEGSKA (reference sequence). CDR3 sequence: CSASGQGENQPQHF. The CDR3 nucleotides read TGCAGTGCAAGTGGACAGGGGGAAAATCAGCCCCAGCATTTT.

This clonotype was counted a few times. The CDR3 spells CASSGTGDPYEQYF. The CDR3 DNA is TGCGCCAGCAGTGGGACAGGGGATCCCTACGAGCAGTACTTC. The V gene is TRBV5-1, the J gene TRBJ2-7; 10 nucleotides align to TRBD1. Looked up from germline, CDR1 is SGHRS and CDR2 is YFSETQ. With 5 bases clipped from V and 2 bases from J, the junction kept 4 bases outside the gene matches. The CDR3 has 14 amino acids.

DNA of the CDR3: TGTGCCAGCAGTTACTCGTCCGGGAGCACTGAAGCTTTCTTT. Translating it yields CASSYSSGSTEAFF. The chain uses TRBV6-5 and TRBJ1-1; D remains ambiguous. V gave up 0 bases and J gave up 4 bases, with 9 bases separating them. In germline, CDR1 is MNHEY, CDR2 SVGAGI. CDR3 size: 14 residues.

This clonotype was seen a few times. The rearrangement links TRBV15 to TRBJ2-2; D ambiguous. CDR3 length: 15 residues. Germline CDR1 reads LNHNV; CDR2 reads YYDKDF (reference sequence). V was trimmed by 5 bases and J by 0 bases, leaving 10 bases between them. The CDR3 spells CATSSQNANTGELFF. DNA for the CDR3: TGTGCCACCAGCTCTCAGAACGCGAACACCGGGGAGCTGTTTTTT.

CDR3 sequence (DNA): TGCGCCAGCAGAGGTAGCGGGAGTTCCGGGGAGCTGTTTTTT. Protein sequence: CASRGSGSSGELFF. The chain has TRBV10-1 and TRBJ2-2; 9 bases are a match to TRBD2. Germline V gene data show CDR1 as WNHNN and CDR2 as SYGVQD (reference sequence). This CDR3 comprises 14 residues. V shed 6 bases, J shed 6 bases, and the junction held 5 bases outside the gene matches.

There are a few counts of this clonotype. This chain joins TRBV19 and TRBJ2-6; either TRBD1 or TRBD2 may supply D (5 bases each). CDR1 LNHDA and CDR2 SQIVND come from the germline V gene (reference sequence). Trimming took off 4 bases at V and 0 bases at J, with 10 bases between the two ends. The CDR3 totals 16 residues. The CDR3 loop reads CASSKGRNSGANVLTF. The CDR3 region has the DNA TGTGCCAGTAGTAAGGGACGGAACTCTGGGGCCAACGTCCTGACTTTC.

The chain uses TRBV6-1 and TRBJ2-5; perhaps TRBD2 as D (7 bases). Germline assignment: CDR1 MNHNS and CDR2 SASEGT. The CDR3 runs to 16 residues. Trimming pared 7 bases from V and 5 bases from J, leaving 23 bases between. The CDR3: CASTLLQGGGRETQYF. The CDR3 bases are TGTGCCAGCACCCTACTCCAGGGCGGGGGCAGGGAGACCCAGTACTTC.

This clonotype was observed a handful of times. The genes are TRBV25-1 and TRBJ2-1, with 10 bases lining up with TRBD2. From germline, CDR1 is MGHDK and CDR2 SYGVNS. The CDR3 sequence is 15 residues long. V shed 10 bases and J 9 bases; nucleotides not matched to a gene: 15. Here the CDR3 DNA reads TGTGCCACCTACTCTTCTAGCGGGAGCAGTAGTGAGCAGTTCTTC. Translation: CATYSSSGSSSEQFF.